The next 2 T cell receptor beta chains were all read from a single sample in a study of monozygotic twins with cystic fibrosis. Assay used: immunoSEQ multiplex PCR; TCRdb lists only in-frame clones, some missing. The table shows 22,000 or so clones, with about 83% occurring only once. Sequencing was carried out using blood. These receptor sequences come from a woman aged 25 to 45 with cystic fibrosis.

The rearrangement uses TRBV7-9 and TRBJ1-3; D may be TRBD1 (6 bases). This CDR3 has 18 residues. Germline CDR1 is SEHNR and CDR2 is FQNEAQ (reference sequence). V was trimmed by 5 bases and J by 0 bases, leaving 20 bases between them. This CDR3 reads CASSPADRFTSSGNTIYF. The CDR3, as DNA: TGTGCCAGCAGCCCAGCGGACAGATTCACGAGCTCTGGAAACACCATATATTTT.

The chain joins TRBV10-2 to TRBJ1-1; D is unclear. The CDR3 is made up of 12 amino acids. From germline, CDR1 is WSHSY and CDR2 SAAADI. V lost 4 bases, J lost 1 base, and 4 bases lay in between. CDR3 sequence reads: CASSAGNTEAFF. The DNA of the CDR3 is TGCGCCAGCAGTGCAGGGAACACTGAAGCTTTCTTT.